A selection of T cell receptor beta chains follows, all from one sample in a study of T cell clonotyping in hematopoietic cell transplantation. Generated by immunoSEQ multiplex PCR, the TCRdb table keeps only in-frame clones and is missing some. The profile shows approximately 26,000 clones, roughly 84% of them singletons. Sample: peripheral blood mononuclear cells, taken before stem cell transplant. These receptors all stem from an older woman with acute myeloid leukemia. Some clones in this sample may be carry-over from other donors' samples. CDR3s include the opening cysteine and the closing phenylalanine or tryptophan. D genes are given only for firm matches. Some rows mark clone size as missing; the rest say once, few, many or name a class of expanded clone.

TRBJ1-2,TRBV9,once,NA,TGTGCCAGCACCCCGGGGGGGACTAACTATGGCTACACCTTC,CASTPGGTNYGYTF
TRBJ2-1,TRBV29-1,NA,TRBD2,TGCAGCGTTGAACTAGCGGGAGTCGATGAGCAGTTCTTC,CSVELAGVDEQFF
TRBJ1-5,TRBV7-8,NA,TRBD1,TGTGCCAGCAGCTTAGCCGCAGACAGGGTCGGAGATCAGCCCCAGCATTTT,CASSLAADRVGDQPQHF
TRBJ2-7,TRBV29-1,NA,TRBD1,TGCAGCGTAAGGACAGGGGTAGAGCACGAGCAGTACTTC,CSVRTGVEHEQYF
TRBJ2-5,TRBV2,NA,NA,TGTGCCAGCAGGGAGGAGACGGAGACCCAGTACTTC,CASREETETQYF
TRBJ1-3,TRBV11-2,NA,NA,TGTGCCAGCAGCTTAGGTTTTGCTGGAAACACCATATATTTT,CASSLGFAGNTIYF
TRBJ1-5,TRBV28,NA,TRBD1,TGTGCCAGCAGAGTGACAGGGGGGTATCAGCCCCAGCATTTT,CASRVTGGYQPQHF
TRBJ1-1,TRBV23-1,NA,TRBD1,TGCGCCAGCAACCTCCGGGACAGGGGGAACTCTTTCTTT,CASNLRDRGNSFF
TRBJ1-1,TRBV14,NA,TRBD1,TGTGCCAGCAGCCCTAGACAGGGTAGATCTGAAGCTTTCTTT,CASSPRQGRSEAFF
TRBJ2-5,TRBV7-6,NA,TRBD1,TGTGCCAGCAGCAAACAGGGGGCGCGTGAGACCCAGTACTTC,CASSKQGARETQYF
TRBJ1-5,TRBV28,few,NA,TGTGCCAGCAGTTTATGGTCCAGGAATCAGCCCCAGCATTTT,CASSLWSRNQPQHF
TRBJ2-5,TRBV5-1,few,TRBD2,TGCGCCAGCATATTACTAGCGTCCGTCGAGACCCAGTACTTC,CASILLASVETQYF
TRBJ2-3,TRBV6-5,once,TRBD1,TGTGCCAGCAGTTACATCGGGACAGGGGAGGCAGATACGCAGTATTTT,CASSYIGTGEADTQYF
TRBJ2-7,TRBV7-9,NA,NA,TGTGCCAGCAGCTTAGACCATACCTACGAGCAGTACTTC,CASSLDHTYEQYF
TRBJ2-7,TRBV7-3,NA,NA,TGTGCCAGCAGCTTATATGGGGGCCCTGGGTACGAGCAGTACTTC,CASSLYGGPGYEQYF
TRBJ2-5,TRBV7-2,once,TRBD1,TGTGCCAGCAGCTCATCCGGGACAGGGTGGGAGACCCAGTACTTC,CASSSSGTGWETQYF